Here is one T cell receptor (beta chain) with its context. Its matching antigen is unknown. Repertoires were generated with immunoSEQ multiplex PCR, while TCRdb's copy carries only in-frame clones and drops some. The data hold 8,000 to 10,000 clones, with around 80% observed a single time. The data belong to a study of tumor-infiltrating lymphocytes in localized non-small cell lung cancer. Study conclusions and caveats: TCRbeta sequencing showed higher T cell infiltration in tumors than uninvolved lung.

Trimming at V came to 4 bases and at J to 4 bases, leaving 16 bases not matched to a gene. CDR1 and CDR2 (germline): KGHSH, LQKENI. This CDR3 comprises 18 residues. The rearrangement joins TRBV18 to TRBJ1-5; 7 nucleotides match TRBD1. The sample consisted of lung tumor tissue. This sequence was found in a human donor with non-small cell lung cancer. The CDR3 region has the DNA TGTGCCAGCTCACTCGCCACCTCGGGACAGACCGTAAATCAGCCCCAGCATTTT. It translates to CASSLATSGQTVNQPQHF. Full variable domain (rest looked up from reference TRBV18 and TRBJ1-5): NAGVMQNPRHLVRRRGQEARLRCSPMKGHSHVYWYRQLPEEGLKFMVYLQKENIIDESGMPKERFSAEFPKEGPSILRIQQVVRGDSAAYFCASSLATSGQTVNQPQHFGDGTRLSIL.